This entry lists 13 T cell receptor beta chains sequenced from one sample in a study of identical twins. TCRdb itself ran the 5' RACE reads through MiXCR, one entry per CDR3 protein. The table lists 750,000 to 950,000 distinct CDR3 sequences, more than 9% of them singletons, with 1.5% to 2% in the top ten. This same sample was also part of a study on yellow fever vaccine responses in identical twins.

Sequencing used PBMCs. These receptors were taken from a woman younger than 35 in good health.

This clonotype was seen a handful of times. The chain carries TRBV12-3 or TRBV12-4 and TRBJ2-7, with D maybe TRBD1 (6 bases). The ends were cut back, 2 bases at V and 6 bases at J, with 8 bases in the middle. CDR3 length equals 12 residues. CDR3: CASSLTGSEQYF. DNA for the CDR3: TGTGCCAGCAGTTTAACAGGGAGCGAGCAGTACTTC.

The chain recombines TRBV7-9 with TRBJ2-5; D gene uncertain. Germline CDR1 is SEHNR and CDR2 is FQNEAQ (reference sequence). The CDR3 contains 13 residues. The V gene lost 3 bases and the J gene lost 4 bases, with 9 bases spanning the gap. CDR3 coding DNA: TGTGCCAGCAGCTTTTTTGGTGGAGAGACCCAGTACTTC. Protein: CASSFFGGETQYF. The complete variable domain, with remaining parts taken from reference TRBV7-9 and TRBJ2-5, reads DTGVSQNPRHKITKRGQNVTFRCDPISEHNRLYWYRQTLGQGPEFLTYFQNEAQLEKSRLLSDRFSAERPKGSFSTLEIQRTEQGDSAMYLCASSFFGGETQYFGPGTRLLVL.

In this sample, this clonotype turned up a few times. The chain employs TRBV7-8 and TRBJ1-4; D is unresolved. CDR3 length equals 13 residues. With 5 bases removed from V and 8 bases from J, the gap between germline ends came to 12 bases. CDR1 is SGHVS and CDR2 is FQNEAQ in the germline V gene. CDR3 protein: CASSPHLGEKLFF. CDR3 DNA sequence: TGTGCCAGCAGCCCTCATTTGGGCGAAAAACTGTTTTTT.

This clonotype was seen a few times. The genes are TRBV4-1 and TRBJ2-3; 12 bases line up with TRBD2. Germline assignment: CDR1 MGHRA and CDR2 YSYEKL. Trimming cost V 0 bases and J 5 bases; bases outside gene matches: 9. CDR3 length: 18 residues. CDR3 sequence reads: CASSQDQTSGRVGDTQYF. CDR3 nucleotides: TGCGCCAGCAGCCAAGATCAGACTAGCGGGAGAGTTGGAGATACGCAGTATTTT.

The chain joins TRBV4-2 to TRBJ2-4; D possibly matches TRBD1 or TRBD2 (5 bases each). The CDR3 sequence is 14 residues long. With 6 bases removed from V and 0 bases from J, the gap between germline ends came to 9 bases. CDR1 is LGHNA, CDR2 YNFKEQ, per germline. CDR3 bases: TGTGCCAGCAGGGGGGACGTAGCCAAAAACATTCAGTACTTC. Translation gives CASRGDVAKNIQYF.

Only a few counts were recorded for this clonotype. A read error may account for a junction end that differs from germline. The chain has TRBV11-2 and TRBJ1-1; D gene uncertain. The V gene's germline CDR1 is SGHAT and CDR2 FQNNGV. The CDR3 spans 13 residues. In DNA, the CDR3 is TGTGCCAGCAGCAGAACACCGAACACTGAAGTTTTCTTT. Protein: CASSRTPNTEVFF.

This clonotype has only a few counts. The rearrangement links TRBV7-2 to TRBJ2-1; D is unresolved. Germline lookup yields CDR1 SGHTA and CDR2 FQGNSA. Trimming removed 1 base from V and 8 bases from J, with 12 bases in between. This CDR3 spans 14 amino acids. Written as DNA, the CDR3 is TGTGCCAGCAGCTTAGGGGGTGCGAAGGATGAGCAGTTCTTC. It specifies CASSLGGAKDEQFF. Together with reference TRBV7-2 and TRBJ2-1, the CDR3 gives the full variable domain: GAGVSQSPSNKVTEKGKDVELRCDPISGHTALYWYRQSLGQGLEFLIYFQGNSAPDKSGLPSDRFSAERTGGSVSTLTIQRTQQEDSAVYLCASSLGGAKDEQFFGPGTRLTVL.

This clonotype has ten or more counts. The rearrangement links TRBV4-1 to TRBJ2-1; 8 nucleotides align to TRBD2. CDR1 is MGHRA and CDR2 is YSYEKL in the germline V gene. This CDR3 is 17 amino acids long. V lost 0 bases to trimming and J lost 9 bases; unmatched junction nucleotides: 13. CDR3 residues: CASSQDSVIAGTAEQFF. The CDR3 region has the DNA TGCGCCAGCAGCCAAGATTCCGTGATAGCGGGAACCGCTGAGCAGTTCTTC.

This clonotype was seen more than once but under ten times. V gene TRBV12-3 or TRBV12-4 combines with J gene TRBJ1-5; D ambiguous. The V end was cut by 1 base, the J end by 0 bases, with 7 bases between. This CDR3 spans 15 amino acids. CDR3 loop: CASSLDTISNQPQHF. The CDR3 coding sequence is TGTGCCAGCAGTTTAGACACCATTAGCAATCAGCCCCAGCATTTT.

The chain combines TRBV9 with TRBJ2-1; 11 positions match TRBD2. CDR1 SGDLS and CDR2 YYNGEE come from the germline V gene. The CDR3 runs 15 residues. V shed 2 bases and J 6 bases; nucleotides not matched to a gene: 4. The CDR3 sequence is CASSVSGRGSNEQFF. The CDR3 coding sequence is TGTGCCAGCAGCGTTAGCGGGAGGGGTAGCAATGAGCAGTTCTTC.

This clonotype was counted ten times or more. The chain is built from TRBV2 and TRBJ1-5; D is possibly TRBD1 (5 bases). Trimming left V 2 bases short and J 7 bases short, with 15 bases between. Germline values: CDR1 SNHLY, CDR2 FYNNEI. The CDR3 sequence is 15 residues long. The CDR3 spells CASSELEGRRQPQHF. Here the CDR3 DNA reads TGTGCCAGCAGTGAACTAGAGGGGAGAAGGCAGCCCCAGCATTTT.

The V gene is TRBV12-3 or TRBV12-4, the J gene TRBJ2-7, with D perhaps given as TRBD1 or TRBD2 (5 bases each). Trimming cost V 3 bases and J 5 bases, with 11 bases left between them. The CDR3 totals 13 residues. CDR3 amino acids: CASSFLGGHEQYV. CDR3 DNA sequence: TGTGCCAGCAGTTTTCTTGGGGGACACGAGCAGTACGTC.

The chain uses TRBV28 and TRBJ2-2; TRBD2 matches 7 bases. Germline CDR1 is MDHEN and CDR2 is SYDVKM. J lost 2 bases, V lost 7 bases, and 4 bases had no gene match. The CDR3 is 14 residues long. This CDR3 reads CASTERGNTGELFF. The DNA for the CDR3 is TGTGCCAGCACCGAGCGGGGTAACACCGGGGAGCTGTTTTTT.